This T cell receptor beta chain was sequenced in a study of cytomegalovirus exposure and HLA in healthy donors. General observations from the study: Reported performance of the classifier showed diagnosis of cytomegalovirus status with high specificity and sensitivity. Trimming of TCR beta V- and J-genes showed a link, identified in a later analysis, to a missense DCLRE1C variant. Earlier findings revealed that most TCR beta V segments proved productive either about 87% or about 30% of the time.

Use of 60 Vbeta and 13 Jbeta primers characterized the PCR. Produced via immunoSEQ multiplex PCR; TCRdb's table is partial and in-frame only. Among 130,000 or so clones listed, about three quarters were seen once. Worth noting for this clone: Its matching antigen is unknown.

The CDR3 spans 15 residues. Germline V gene data show CDR1 as MNHEY and CDR2 as SMNVEV (reference sequence). V shed 3 bases and J 4 bases; nucleotides not matched to a gene: 6. The chain recombines TRBV27 with TRBJ1-1, with 9 bases lining up with TRBD1. This clonotype was sampled from a female donor in good health and CMV-seronegative. The material sequenced was PBMCs. The CDR3 loop reads CASSFHPTGGTEAFF. The CDR3 DNA reads TGTGCCAGCAGTTTCCATCCGACAGGGGGCACTGAAGCTTTCTTT.